This T cell receptor (beta chain) was recorded in a study of blood T cell repertoires in COVID-19. Overall study context: Samples representing acute and convalescent COVID-19 were sourced from the United States, Italy and Spain. Sources were T cells, B-cell-depleted T cells, or PBMCs; the material itself was cDNA or gDNA.

The CDR3 consists of 14 residues. V lost 5 bases, J lost 4 bases, and 3 bases stayed unmatched. Per the germline V gene, CDR1 is SNHLY and CDR2 is FYNNEI. In the authors' methods: Reference gene primer amplification in the assay estimated nucleated cell counts. Here immunoSEQ multiplex PCR was the method, and the copy in TCRdb shows in-frame clones only, minus some. V, J and clone size were drawn from that table, and D and trimming were deduced from the DNA. The table lists about 76,000 clones, 91% of them singletons. The source of this sequence is a human donor in a cohort sampled during active COVID-19. Material: peripheral blood. The rearrangement links TRBV2 to TRBJ1-5; 9 bases match TRBD1. The CDR3 nucleotides read TGTGCCAGCAGTAGGGACAGGGATAATCAGCCCCAGCATTTT. It codes for CASSRDRDNQPQHF.